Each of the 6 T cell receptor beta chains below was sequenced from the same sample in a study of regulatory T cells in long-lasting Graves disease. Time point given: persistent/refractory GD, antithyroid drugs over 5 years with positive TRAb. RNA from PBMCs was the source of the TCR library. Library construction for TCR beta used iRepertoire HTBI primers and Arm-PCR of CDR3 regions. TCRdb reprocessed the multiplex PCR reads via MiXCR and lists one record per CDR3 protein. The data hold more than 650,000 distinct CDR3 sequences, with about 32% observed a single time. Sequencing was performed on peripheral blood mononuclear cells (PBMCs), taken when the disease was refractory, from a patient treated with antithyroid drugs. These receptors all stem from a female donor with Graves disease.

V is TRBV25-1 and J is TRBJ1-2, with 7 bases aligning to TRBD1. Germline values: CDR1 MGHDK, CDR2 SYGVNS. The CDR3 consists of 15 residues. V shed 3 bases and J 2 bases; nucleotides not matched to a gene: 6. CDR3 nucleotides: TGTGCCAGCAGTGAGATGAAGGGGGCAAACTATGGCTACACCTTC. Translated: CASSEMKGANYGYTF.

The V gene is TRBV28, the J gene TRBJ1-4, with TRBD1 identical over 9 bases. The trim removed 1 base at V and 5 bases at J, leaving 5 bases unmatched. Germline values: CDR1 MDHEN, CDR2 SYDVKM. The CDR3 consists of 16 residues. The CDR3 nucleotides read TGTGCCAGCAGTTTATCCGGGACAGGGCTAAATGAAAAACTGTTTTTT. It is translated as CASSLSGTGLNEKLFF.

CDR3 protein: CSASGSNTEAFF. The CDR3 nucleotides read TGCAGTGCTAGTGGTTCCAACACTGAAGCTTTCTTT. The rearrangement uses TRBV20-1 and TRBJ1-1; D unclear. V dropped 3 bases and J dropped 2 bases, with 7 bases sitting between them. This CDR3 comprises 12 residues. Germline V CDR1 and CDR2: DFQATT, SNEGSKA (reference sequence).

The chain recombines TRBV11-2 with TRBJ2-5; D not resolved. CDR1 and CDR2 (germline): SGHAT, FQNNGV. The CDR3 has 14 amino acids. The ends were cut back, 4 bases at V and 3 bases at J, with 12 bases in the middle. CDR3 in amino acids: CASSSYDRKETQYF. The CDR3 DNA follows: TGTGCCAGCAGCTCCTATGACCGCAAAGAGACCCAGTACTTC.

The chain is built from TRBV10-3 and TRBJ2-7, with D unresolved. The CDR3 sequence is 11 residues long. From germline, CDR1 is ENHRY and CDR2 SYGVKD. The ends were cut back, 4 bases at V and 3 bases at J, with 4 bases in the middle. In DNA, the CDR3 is TGTGCCATCAGTGCGGACTACGAGCAGTACTTC. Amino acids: CAISADYEQYF.

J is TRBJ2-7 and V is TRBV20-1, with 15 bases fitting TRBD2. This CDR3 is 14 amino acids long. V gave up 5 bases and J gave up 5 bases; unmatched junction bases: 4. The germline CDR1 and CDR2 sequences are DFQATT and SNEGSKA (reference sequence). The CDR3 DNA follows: TGCAGTGCTGGACTAGCGGGAGGGTATGACGAGCAGTACTTC. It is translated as CSAGLAGGYDEQYF.